Following are 16 T cell receptor beta chains from one sample sequenced in a study of blood T cell repertoires in COVID-19. The table came from immunoSEQ multiplex PCR; TCRdb's copy has only in-frame clones and leaves some out. Of 160,000 or so clones in the sample, roughly nine tenths were seen once. Sequencing was carried out using peripheral blood. The receptors stem from a woman in her seventies with acute or convalescent COVID-19.

The chain carries TRBV6-1 and TRBJ1-2; possible D gene TRBD1, 6 bases. Germline CDR1 and CDR2: MNHNS and SASEGT. With 2 bases removed from V and 5 bases from J, the gap between germline ends came to 12 bases. The CDR3 sequence is 14 residues long. This CDR3 reads CASSEKDSRYGYTF. DNA for the CDR3: TGTGCCAGCAGTGAAAAGGACAGCCGGTATGGCTACACCTTC.

This clone was found once. The V and J genes are TRBV11-2 and TRBJ1-4, with D perhaps matching TRBD1 (6 bases). CDR1 is SGHAT, CDR2 FQNNGV, per germline. With 3 bases removed from V and 8 bases from J, the gap between germline ends came to 16 bases. The CDR3 is 15 amino acids. The CDR3 DNA follows: TGTGCCAGCAGCTTTCGCACAAGGGGGGGGGAAAAACTGTTTTTT. Protein: CASSFRTRGGEKLFF. Full variable domain (missing parts from reference TRBV11-2 and TRBJ1-4): EAGVAQSPRYKIIEKRQSVAFWCNPISGHATLYWYQQILGQGPKLLIQFQNNGVVDDSQLPKDRFSAERLKGVDSTLKIQPAKLEDSAVYLCASSFRTRGGEKLFFGSGTQLSVL.

This clone has more than one count but fewer than ten. The CDR3 spells CASSYGRNEQFF. Here the CDR3 DNA reads TGTGCCAGCAGTTACGGTCGGAATGAGCAGTTCTTC. V gene TRBV6-6 combines with J gene TRBJ2-1; D unclear. In germline, CDR1 is MNHNY, CDR2 SVGAGI (reference sequence). There are 12 residues in the CDR3. V lost 2 bases and J lost 7, with 6 bases in between.

This clone was detected once. V and J are TRBV28 and TRBJ1-1; 7 bases agree with TRBD1. The CDR3 runs 17 residues. The V and J ends lost 2 bases and 6 bases, in that order; junction bases with no gene match: 15. Germline CDR1 and CDR2: MDHEN and SYDVKM. CDR3 residues: CASSLSGTEGALAEAFF. CDR3 DNA sequence: TGTGCCAGCAGTTTAAGCGGCACGGAGGGGGCGTTGGCTGAAGCTTTCTTT.

This sequence joins TRBV5-6 and TRBJ1-2; a possible D gene is TRBD1 (5 bases). Trimming shortened V by 4 bases and J by 5 bases, and 21 bases separated the two germline ends. Germline CDR1 reads SGHDT; CDR2 reads YYEEEE. The CDR3 is 16 amino acids. CDR3 sequence: CASSRGGGRTAYGYTF. The CDR3 DNA follows: TGTGCCAGCAGCCGGGGCGGGGGGAGGACGGCATATGGCTACACCTTC.

The CDR3 loop is CAWTPTGHQETQYF. CDR3 nucleotide sequence: TGTGCCTGGACCCCCACAGGGCACCAAGAGACCCAGTACTTC. The V gene is TRBV30, the J gene TRBJ2-5; TRBD1 is a possible D gene (6 bases). The V end was cut by 4 bases, the J end by 0 bases, with 12 bases between. This CDR3 spans 14 amino acids. Germline V lookup: CDR1 GTSNPN, CDR2 SVGIG (reference sequence).

This rearrangement joins TRBV4-3 to TRBJ1-1; TRBD1 matches 7 bases. J gave up 10 bases and V 0 bases, and 14 bases lay outside the gene matches. The CDR3 spans 16 residues. Germline lookup yields CDR1 LGHNA and CDR2 YSLEER. CDR3 in amino acids: CASSQDHLGQASGAFF. The CDR3 nucleotides are TGCGCCAGCAGCCAAGATCATTTAGGACAGGCCAGCGGAGCTTTCTTT.

CDR3 amino acids: CASSPRTGQETQYF. The DNA of the CDR3 is TGCGCCAGCAGCCCCCGGACAGGACAAGAGACCCAGTACTTC. The genes are TRBV5-1 and TRBJ2-5, with 7 bases fitting TRBD1. CDR3 length: 14 residues. In germline, CDR1 is SGHRS, CDR2 YFSETQ. J was trimmed by 2 bases and V by 4 bases; bases with no gene match: 5.

For this clone: The junction departs from the called germline gene at one end, perhaps through a read error. The chain carries TRBV19 and TRBJ2-5, with TRBD2 as a possible D gene (6 bases). Germline CDR1 LNHDA, CDR2 SQIVND (reference sequence). CDR3 length equals 15 residues. The DNA for the CDR3 is TGTACCAGTAGTATAGGCGGGACTGTCGGGGAGACCCAGTACTTC. It specifies CTSSIGGTVGETQYF.

The gene calls are TRBV3-1 (or the pseudogene TRBV3-2) and TRBJ1-1; 10 nucleotides align to TRBD1. CDR3 length: 16 amino acids. J was trimmed by 0 bases and V by 4 bases; bases with no gene match: 5. Germline V lookup: CDR1 LGHDT, CDR2 YNNKEL (reference sequence). The CDR3 protein is CASSRGTGAVNTEAFF. The CDR3 bases are TGTGCCAGCAGCCGAGGGACAGGGGCAGTGAACACTGAAGCTTTCTTT.

V usage is TRBV27 and J usage is TRBJ1-1; 9 positions agree with TRBD1. The CDR3 length is 16 residues. Germline CDR1 and CDR2: MNHEY and SMNVEV (reference sequence). V gave up 5 bases and J gave up 6 bases; unmatched junction bases: 13. The CDR3 here is CASSITGTGGVSEAFF. The CDR3 DNA reads TGTGCCAGCAGTATCACAGGAACAGGGGGCGTATCTGAAGCTTTCTTT.

The J gene is TRBJ1-1, the V gene TRBV20-1, with D unresolved. The germline gives CDR1 DFQATT, CDR2 SNEGSKA (reference sequence). The CDR3 consists of 13 residues. V lost 3 bases, J lost 4 bases, and 12 bases lay in between. CDR3 sequence: CSASTGWGTEAFF. The CDR3 bases are TGCAGTGCTAGTACGGGGTGGGGCACTGAAGCTTTCTTT.

This clone was counted a few times. V gene TRBV6-1 combines with J gene TRBJ1-2; weak D call: TRBD1 (5 bases). Trimming took off 0 bases at V and 8 bases at J, with 13 bases between the two ends. CDR3 length equals 14 residues. Germline V gene data show CDR1 as MNHNS and CDR2 as SASEGT. CDR3 DNA: TGTGCCAGCAGTGAAGCGCCCAGGGTTGGCGGCTACACCTTC. Translated: CASSEAPRVGGYTF.

This rearrangement joins TRBV7-9 to TRBJ1-2; D not certain. This CDR3 contains 13 residues. Deletions cut 1 base from V and 4 bases from J, with 7 bases between. Germline values: CDR1 SEHNR, CDR2 FQNEAQ (reference sequence). CDR3 sequence: CASSLGAFYGYTF. The CDR3 bases are TGTGCCAGCAGCTTAGGGGCGTTCTATGGCTACACCTTC.

The rearrangement links TRBV2 to TRBJ1-5; 9 bases map to TRBD1. Germline assignment: CDR1 SNHLY and CDR2 FYNNEI. Unmatched junction bases numbered 2, after V lost 8 bases and J lost 0 bases. This CDR3 has 14 residues. The CDR3 bases are TGTGCCAGCGACAGGGGGATTAGCAATCAGCCCCAGCATTTT. Translated: CASDRGISNQPQHF.

V is TRBV6-1 and J is TRBJ1-2; 11 bases map to TRBD1. CDR3 size: 14 residues. The J segment lost 4 bases and the V segment lost 3 bases, leaving 1 base of the junction unmatched. Germline V gene lookup returns CDR1 MNHNS and CDR2 SASEGT. The CDR3 reads CASSEDRGPYGYTF. The CDR3 DNA reads TGTGCCAGCAGTGAGGACAGGGGGCCCTATGGCTACACCTTC.